These T cell receptor beta chains were read from a single sample in a study of shared clonotypes between healthy human individuals. Profiled with immunoSEQ multiplex PCR; TCRdb holds only in-frame clones, not every one. The data hold roughly 2.2 million clones, with 85% to 95% observed a single time. The source material was naive CD4+ T cells from PBMCs. These receptors were taken from a man aged 18 to 29 in good health. Some clones in this sample may be carry-over from other donors' samples. The CDR3 runs from the conserved cysteine through the conserved F or W. The order of the fields is V gene, J gene, clone size, CDR3 length, D gene, CDR3 protein, CDR3 DNA. A D gene is named only where the DNA matches it firmly. Clone size is shown for a subset of rows, as once, few, many or a class of expanded clone.

v_gene: TRBV5-5
j_gene: TRBJ2-1
abundance: .
len: 17
d_gene: .
CDR3aa: CASSLVRGRGLYNEQFF
CDR3nt: TGTGCCAGCAGCTTGGTTAGGGGCAGGGGCCTCTACAATGAGCAGTTCTTC

v_gene: TRBV10-1
j_gene: TRBJ2-1
abundance: .
len: 18
d_gene: TRBD2
CDR3aa: CASSSAPKIAGGDNEQFF
CDR3nt: TGCGCCAGCAGCTCCGCGCCTAAAATAGCGGGAGGCGACAATGAGCAGTTCTTC

v_gene: TRBV7-2
j_gene: TRBJ2-2
abundance: once
len: 16
d_gene: .
CDR3aa: CASSLLRDLNTGELFF
CDR3nt: TGTGCCAGCAGCTTACTAAGGGACCTGAACACCGGGGAGCTGTTTTTT

v_gene: TRBV7-9
j_gene: TRBJ1-1
abundance: .
len: 13
d_gene: .
CDR3aa: CASSLRSDSEAFF
CDR3nt: TGTGCCAGCAGCTTAAGATCCGACAGTGAAGCTTTCTTT

v_gene: TRBV28
j_gene: TRBJ1-3
abundance: .
len: 16
d_gene: .
CDR3aa: CASSFLQAGGGNTIYF
CDR3nt: TGTGCCAGCAGTTTTCTCCAGGCAGGAGGTGGAAACACCATATATTTT

v_gene: TRBV28
j_gene: TRBJ2-2
abundance: .
len: 16
d_gene: TRBD1
CDR3aa: CASSLGGTGKTGELFF
CDR3nt: TGTGCCAGCAGCCTCGGGGGGACAGGGAAAACCGGGGAGCTGTTTTTT

v_gene: TRBV5-6
j_gene: TRBJ2-1
abundance: .
len: 13
d_gene: .
CDR3aa: CASSVGWGHEQFF
CDR3nt: TGTGCCAGCAGCGTAGGATGGGGGCATGAGCAGTTCTTC

v_gene: TRBV7-2
j_gene: TRBJ2-5
abundance: .
len: 18
d_gene: TRBD2
CDR3aa: CASSLAQQREGGGETQYF
CDR3nt: TGTGCCAGCAGCTTAGCGCAGCAGCGGGAGGGCGGGGGAGAGACCCAGTACTTC

v_gene: TRBV6-1
j_gene: TRBJ1-5
abundance: .
len: 14
d_gene: .
CDR3aa: CASSEGLSNQPQHF
CDR3nt: TGTGCCAGCAGTGAAGGGCTAAGTAATCAGCCCCAGCATTTT

v_gene: TRBV6-5
j_gene: TRBJ2-3
abundance: once
len: 13
d_gene: .
CDR3aa: CASSYSTGNTQYF
CDR3nt: TGTGCCAGCAGTTACTCGACCGGGAATACGCAGTATTTT

v_gene: TRBV6-1
j_gene: TRBJ2-1
abundance: .
len: 10
d_gene: .
CDR3aa: CASIWSTPFF
CDR3nt: TGTGCCAGCATCTGGTCCACCCCGTTCTTC

v_gene: TRBV6-1
j_gene: TRBJ2-1
abundance: .
len: 17
d_gene: .
CDR3aa: CASSEAPLPNLYNEQFF
CDR3nt: TGTGCCAGCAGTGAAGCCCCCTTACCGAACCTCTACAATGAGCAGTTCTTC

v_gene: TRBV5-1
j_gene: TRBJ2-5
abundance: once
len: 16
d_gene: .
CDR3aa: CASSLRGEGPQETQYF
CDR3nt: TGCGCCAGCAGCTTGAGAGGCGAGGGCCCCCAAGAGACCCAGTACTTC

v_gene: TRBV11-2
j_gene: TRBJ2-5
abundance: once
len: 16
d_gene: .
CDR3aa: CASSIRSSGMGETQYF
CDR3nt: TGTGCCAGCAGCATAAGGAGTAGCGGAATGGGGGAGACCCAGTACTTC

v_gene: TRBV6-5
j_gene: TRBJ2-2
abundance: .
len: 16
d_gene: .
CDR3aa: CASSYSLWADTGELFF
CDR3nt: TGTGCCAGCAGTTACAGCTTGTGGGCTGACACCGGGGAGCTGTTTTTT

v_gene: TRBV11-3
j_gene: TRBJ2-5
abundance: .
len: 15
d_gene: TRBD1
CDR3aa: CASSLGQIPKETQYF
CDR3nt: TGTGCCAGCAGCTTGGGACAGATACCCAAAGAGACCCAGTACTTC

v_gene: TRBV28
j_gene: TRBJ1-2
abundance: .
len: 13
d_gene: .
CDR3aa: CASSGTLLLSYTF
CDR3nt: TGTGCCAGCAGTGGGACTCTTTTACTGAGCTACACCTTC

v_gene: TRBV2
j_gene: TRBJ1-2
abundance: once
len: 14
d_gene: .
CDR3aa: CATIRSTLNYGYTF
CDR3nt: TGTGCCACCATCAGAAGTACCCTTAACTATGGCTACACCTTC

v_gene: TRBV5-1
j_gene: TRBJ2-7
abundance: .
len: 16
d_gene: .
CDR3aa: CASSLDLQRAPYEQYF
CDR3nt: TGCGCCAGCAGCTTGGACCTGCAGCGGGCTCCCTACGAGCAGTACTTC

v_gene: TRBV5-6
j_gene: TRBJ1-2
abundance: once
len: 16
d_gene: .
CDR3aa: CASSSKSGPGDYGYTF
CDR3nt: TGTGCCAGCAGCTCCAAGTCGGGACCCGGGGACTATGGCTACACCTTC

v_gene: TRBV28
j_gene: TRBJ1-5
abundance: once
len: 14
d_gene: .
CDR3aa: CASSLNPGHQPQHF
CDR3nt: TGTGCCAGCAGTTTGAATCCGGGACATCAGCCCCAGCATTTT

v_gene: TRBV7-9
j_gene: TRBJ2-6
abundance: once
len: 17
d_gene: .
CDR3aa: CASSFTRERYGANVLTF
CDR3nt: TGTGCCAGCAGCTTTACCAGGGAGCGATATGGGGCCAACGTCCTGACTTTC

v_gene: TRBV18
j_gene: TRBJ2-3
abundance: .
len: 15
d_gene: TRBD1
CDR3aa: CASSPPDRARDTQYF
CDR3nt: TGTGCCAGCTCACCACCAGACAGGGCCCGGGATACGCAGTATTTT

v_gene: TRBV28
j_gene: TRBJ2-1
abundance: .
len: 12
d_gene: .
CDR3aa: CASSLQSTEQFF
CDR3nt: TGTGCCAGCAGTTTACAATCAACTGAGCAGTTCTTC

v_gene: TRBV28
j_gene: TRBJ1-5
abundance: .
len: 14
d_gene: .
CDR3aa: CASSLRAGDQPQHF
CDR3nt: TGTGCCAGCAGTTTAAGGGCAGGGGATCAGCCCCAGCATTTT

v_gene: TRBV30
j_gene: TRBJ2-4
abundance: .
len: 15
d_gene: .
CDR3aa: CAWSPRLRAKNIQYF
CDR3nt: TGTGCCTGGAGTCCTCGACTCAGAGCCAAAAACATTCAGTACTTC

v_gene: TRBV4-3
j_gene: TRBJ2-2
abundance: .
len: 15
d_gene: .
CDR3aa: CASSQDRSGTGELFF
CDR3nt: TGCGCCAGCAGCCAAGATCGTTCGGGGACCGGGGAGCTGTTTTTT

v_gene: TRBV6-4
j_gene: TRBJ2-3
abundance: .
len: 16
d_gene: TRBD2
CDR3aa: CASSAGLAGGADTQYF
CDR3nt: TGTGCCAGCAGCGCCGGACTAGCGGGAGGCGCAGATACGCAGTATTTT

v_gene: TRBV30
j_gene: TRBJ1-1
abundance: .
len: 14
d_gene: .
CDR3aa: CAWSVFEVSPEAFF
CDR3nt: TGTGCCTGGAGTGTATTTGAGGTGAGCCCTGAAGCTTTCTTT

v_gene: TRBV6-5
j_gene: TRBJ1-1
abundance: .
len: 11
d_gene: .
CDR3aa: CASSYGPEAFF
CDR3nt: TGTGCCAGCAGTTACGGGCCTGAAGCTTTCTTT

v_gene: TRBV28
j_gene: TRBJ1-1
abundance: few
len: 10
d_gene: TRBD1
CDR3aa: CASSHRGAFF
CDR3nt: TGTGCCAGCAGCCACAGGGGAGCTTTCTTT

v_gene: TRBV9
j_gene: TRBJ2-7
abundance: .
len: 16
d_gene: TRBD2
CDR3aa: CASSVGRAGEGYEQYF
CDR3nt: TGTGCCAGCAGCGTAGGTCGAGCGGGAGAGGGCTACGAGCAGTACTTC

v_gene: TRBV28
j_gene: TRBJ2-1
abundance: .
len: 14
d_gene: .
CDR3aa: CASSLKPRYNEQFF
CDR3nt: TGTGCCAGCAGTTTAAAGCCTCGCTACAATGAGCAGTTCTTC

v_gene: TRBV5-4
j_gene: TRBJ2-2
abundance: .
len: 12
d_gene: .
CDR3aa: CASSFVSGELFF
CDR3nt: TGTGCCAGCAGCTTCGTTTCCGGGGAGCTGTTTTTT

v_gene: TRBV11-2
j_gene: TRBJ2-2
abundance: .
len: 13
d_gene: .
CDR3aa: CASSLEGTGELFF
CDR3nt: TGTGCCAGCAGCCTAGAAGGGACCGGGGAGCTGTTTTTT

v_gene: TRBV6-6
j_gene: TRBJ1-1
abundance: few
len: 16
d_gene: TRBD1
CDR3aa: CASRTGTGGVNTEAFF
CDR3nt: TGTGCCAGCAGGACCGGGACAGGGGGCGTGAACACTGAAGCTTTCTTT

v_gene: TRBV30
j_gene: TRBJ1-2
abundance: .
len: 11
d_gene: .
CDR3aa: CAWSDGIGYTF
CDR3nt: TGTGCCTGGAGTGACGGGATTGGCTACACCTTC

v_gene: TRBV7-3
j_gene: TRBJ2-7
abundance: .
len: 13
d_gene: .
CDR3aa: CASSLGTNYEQYF
CDR3nt: TGTGCCAGCAGCTTAGGCACCAACTACGAGCAGTACTTC

v_gene: TRBV7-3
j_gene: TRBJ2-7
abundance: .
len: 17
d_gene: TRBD1
CDR3aa: CASSLSPLQGASYEQYF
CDR3nt: TGTGCCAGCAGCTTAAGTCCCTTACAGGGGGCCTCCTACGAGCAGTACTTC

v_gene: TRBV19
j_gene: TRBJ2-3
abundance: .
len: 14
d_gene: .
CDR3aa: CASSITRGVDTQYF
CDR3nt: TGTGCCAGTAGTATCACCAGGGGGGTAGATACGCAGTATTTT

v_gene: TRBV7-2
j_gene: TRBJ1-4
abundance: .
len: 16
d_gene: .
CDR3aa: CASSPARGSTNEKLFF
CDR3nt: TGTGCCAGCAGCCCCGCCCGGGGGTCCACTAATGAAAAACTGTTTTTT